A single sample is the source of the 20 T cell receptor beta chains below, sequenced in a study of T cell changes during pregnancy in multiple sclerosis. Libraries were prepared by immunoSEQ multiplex PCR; TCRdb keeps only in-frame clonotypes and omits some of them. In the table there are roughly 54,000 clones, about nine tenths of which are singletons. The specimen comprised CD4+ T cells from peripheral blood mononuclear cells, sampled after pregnancy. These receptor sequences come from a female donor with multiple sclerosis, enrolled in a pregnancy study.

The chain carries TRBV5-5 and TRBJ2-5, with 14 positions matching TRBD2. Germline V gives CDR1 SGHKS, CDR2 YYEKEE (reference sequence). After removal of 0 bases from V and 2 bases from J, the junction contained 0 bases not matched to a gene. The CDR3 is 16 amino acids. The CDR3 is CASSLGLAGGQETQYF. CDR3 in DNA: TGTGCCAGCAGCTTGGGACTAGCGGGGGGGCAAGAGACCCAGTACTTC.

The chain links TRBV15 to TRBJ2-3; tentatively, D is TRBD1 (5 bases). Trimming pared 2 bases from V and 0 bases from J, leaving 15 bases between. The CDR3 totals 17 residues. CDR1 and CDR2 (germline): LNHNV, YYDKDF (reference sequence). In nucleotides, the CDR3 is TGTGCCACCAGCAGATTCGACAGCCTCTCTAGCACAGATACGCAGTATTTT. Its protein is CATSRFDSLSSTDTQYF. The whole variable domain, remainder taken from reference TRBV15 and TRBJ2-3, is DAMVIQNPRYQVTQFGKPVTLSCSQTLNHNVMYWYQQKSSQAPKLLFHYYDKDFNNEADTPDNFQSRRPNTSFCFLDIRSPGLGDTAMYLCATSRFDSLSSTDTQYFGPGTRLTVL.

This chain links TRBV9 with TRBJ2-3, with unresolved D. The V gene's germline CDR1 is SGDLS and CDR2 YYNGEE. Trimming pared 2 bases from V and 3 bases from J, leaving 7 bases between. This CDR3 spans 13 amino acids. CDR3 residues: CASSVTWTDTQYF. The CDR3 DNA is TGTGCCAGCAGCGTTACTTGGACAGATACGCAGTATTTT.

The chain is built from TRBV28 and TRBJ1-6; D not resolved. Germline V gene sequence: CDR1 MDHEN, CDR2 SYDVKM. The CDR3 loop spans 15 amino acids. Trimming shortened V by 6 bases and J by 11 bases, and 20 bases separated the two germline ends. In DNA, the CDR3 is TGTGCCAGCAGACCCCGGGATCGCCAACGGACACCCCTCCACTTT. Residues: CASRPRDRQRTPLHF.

The chain recombines TRBV12-5 with TRBJ1-3, with D maybe TRBD1 (6 bases). The germline CDR1 and CDR2 sequences are LGHNT and FRNRAP. This CDR3 spans 13 amino acids. V lost 6 bases to trimming and J lost 3 bases, with 9 bases between them. The CDR3 coding sequence is TGTGCTAGTGGGACAGGCGTTGGAAACACCATATATTTT. Residues: CASGTGVGNTIYF.

The CDR3 loop is CASSTPSGQVNSPLHF. The CDR3 DNA follows: TGTGCCAGCAGCACACCTTCGGGACAAGTTAATTCACCCCTCCACTTT. This chain connects TRBV6-6 to TRBJ1-6, with D perhaps TRBD1 (6 bases). CDR1 is MNHNY, CDR2 SVGAGI, per germline (reference sequence). Trimming pared 6 bases from V and 6 bases from J, leaving 18 bases between. The length of the CDR3 is 16 residues.

The genes are TRBV7-3 and TRBJ1-2; 8 nucleotides agree with TRBD1. The CDR3 sequence is 15 residues long. CDR1 is SGHTA and CDR2 is FQGTGA in the germline V gene. Germline trimming cut 0 bases from V and 6 bases from J; bases unmatched to any gene: 6. CDR3 loop: CASSLTGQGKDGYTF. The DNA for the CDR3 is TGTGCCAGCAGCTTAACCGGACAGGGAAAGGATGGCTACACCTTC.

V gene TRBV7-8 combines with J gene TRBJ2-3; 10 bases line up with TRBD1. The CDR3 has 17 amino acids. V lost 5 bases, J lost 1 base, and 9 bases stayed unmatched. Looked up from germline, CDR1 is SGHVS and CDR2 is FQNEAQ. The CDR3 reads CASSPNVGQGGTDTQYF. CDR3 sequence (DNA): TGTGCCAGCAGCCCAAACGTAGGACAGGGGGGCACAGATACGCAGTATTTT.

The chain uses TRBV11-3 and TRBJ2-1; the D is unclear. Germline V gene lookup returns CDR1 SGHNT and CDR2 YENEEA. V was cut by 2 bases and J by 0 bases, with 8 bases left in between. The CDR3 runs 15 residues. CDR3 protein: CASSLKSYSYNEQFF. The CDR3 DNA reads as TGTGCCAGCAGCTTAAAGTCCTACTCCTACAATGAGCAGTTCTTC. Together with reference TRBV11-3 and TRBJ2-1, the CDR3 gives the full variable domain: EAGVVQSPRYKIIEKKQPVAFWCNPISGHNTLYWYLQNLGQGPELLIRYENEEAVDDSQLPKDRFSAERLKGVDSTLKIQPAELGDSAVYLCASSLKSYSYNEQFFGPGTRLTVL.

The table lists this clone with a few counts. The chain combines TRBV6-4 with TRBJ2-2; D gene unclear. The CDR3 has 12 amino acids. V was shortened by 4 bases and J by 4 bases, with 4 bases between the two germline ends. Germline V lookup: CDR1 MRHNA, CDR2 SNTAGT. The CDR3 bases are TGTGCCAGCAGTGGACTCACCGGGGAGCTGTTTTTT. Its protein product is CASSGLTGELFF.

The chain combines TRBV18 with TRBJ1-5; TRBD1 might be the D (6 bases). The CDR3 contains 13 residues. V shed 5 bases and J shed 9 bases, with 14 bases lying between them. CDR1 KGHSH and CDR2 LQKENI come from the germline V gene. CDR3 loop: CASSTDRKRPQHF. The CDR3, as DNA: TGTGCCAGCTCAACTGACAGGAAGAGGCCCCAGCATTTT. The full variable domain, with the rest looked up from reference TRBV18 and TRBJ1-5, is NAGVMQNPRHLVRRRGQEARLRCSPMKGHSHVYWYRQLPEEGLKFMVYLQKENIIDESGMPKERFSAEFPKEGPSILRIQQVVRGDSAAYFCASSTDRKRPQHFGDGTRLSIL.

V and J are TRBV7-3 and TRBJ2-3; 10 bases match TRBD2. The J segment lost 0 bases and the V segment lost 3 bases, leaving 3 bases of the junction unmatched. This CDR3 comprises 16 residues. Germline CDR1 and CDR2: SGHTA and FQGTGA. In nucleotides, the CDR3 is TGTGCCAGCAGCTTTAGAGCGGGGGGGAGCACAGATACGCAGTATTTT. Translating it yields CASSFRAGGSTDTQYF.

The chain joins TRBV19 to TRBJ1-1; TRBD1 agrees at 7 bases. With V trimmed by 9 bases and J by 4 bases, 8 bases remained unmatched. Germline CDR1 LNHDA, CDR2 SQIVND (reference sequence). The CDR3 covers 13 residues. The CDR3 region has the DNA TGTGCCAGCGGCGACAGGGTGGGCACTGAAGCTTTCTTT. As protein: CASGDRVGTEAFF.

CDR3 nucleotide sequence: TGTGCCAGCAGCCCCCACGGGGTGGGGGAGGTCGCCGAGCAGTACTTC. This codes for CASSPHGVGEVAEQYF. The chain recombines TRBV9 with TRBJ2-7; possibly TRBD2 for D (6 bases). The CDR3 has 16 amino acids. Trimming shortened V by 4 bases and J by 6 bases, and 23 bases separated the two germline ends. Germline V gene data show CDR1 as SGDLS and CDR2 as YYNGEE.

This chain joins TRBV2 and TRBJ1-1; 12 nucleotides align to TRBD1. The CDR3 is 18 amino acids. V trimming: 7 bases; J trimming: 4 bases; junction bases outside the gene matches: 16. Germline V gene data show CDR1 as SNHLY and CDR2 as FYNNEI. CDR3: CASTWKAGQGARGTEAFF. In nucleotides, the CDR3 is TGTGCCAGCACCTGGAAAGCGGGACAGGGGGCTAGGGGCACTGAAGCTTTCTTT.

The V gene is TRBV29-1, the J gene TRBJ2-1; 7 nucleotides agree with TRBD2. From germline, CDR1 is SQVTM and CDR2 ANQGSEA. The CDR3 sequence is 14 residues long. Trimming removed 5 bases from V and 13 bases from J; junction bases left unmatched: 17. CDR3 loop: CSVLGRGLREIQFF. The CDR3 region has the DNA TGCAGCGTTTTGGGTCGGGGACTACGGGAGATACAGTTCTTC.

V and J are TRBV7-2 and TRBJ2-7; perhaps TRBD1 as D (6 bases). The CDR3 covers 13 residues. Germline CDR1 reads SGHTA; CDR2 reads FQGNSA. Trimming stripped 6 bases from V and 6 bases from J, with 15 bases between. The CDR3 bases are TGTGCCAGCAGGACCACCGGGACACCCGAGCAGTACTTC. Translating it yields CASRTTGTPEQYF.

CDR3 coding DNA: TGTGCCAGCAGCCTAAGGCCCGGGGATGAGCAGTACTTC. As protein: CASSLRPGDEQYF. The genes are TRBV7-3 and TRBJ2-7, with D maybe TRBD2 (5 bases). This CDR3 contains 13 residues. Germline V lookup: CDR1 SGHTA, CDR2 FQGTGA. With 5 bases removed from V and 7 bases from J, the gap between germline ends came to 15 bases.

In this sample, this clone turned up a few times. This chain joins TRBV6-6 and TRBJ1-4; D possibly corresponds to TRBD1 (5 bases). CDR1 and CDR2 from the germline V gene are MNHNY and SVGAGI (reference sequence). The CDR3 spans 12 residues. Trimming shortened V by 5 bases and J by 8 bases, and 9 bases separated the two germline ends. The CDR3 region is CASSHRFEKLFF. CDR3 DNA sequence: TGTGCCAGCAGTCACAGGTTCGAAAAACTGTTTTTT.

V usage is TRBV6-4 and J usage is TRBJ1-2; 10 bases fit TRBD1. Germline V gene lookup returns CDR1 MRHNA and CDR2 SNTAGT. After removal of 4 bases from V and 4 bases from J, the junction contained 3 bases not matched to a gene. The CDR3 runs to 14 residues. CDR3 bases: TGTGCCAGCAGTGTGGGACAGGGGAGCTATGGCTACACCTTC. It specifies CASSVGQGSYGYTF.